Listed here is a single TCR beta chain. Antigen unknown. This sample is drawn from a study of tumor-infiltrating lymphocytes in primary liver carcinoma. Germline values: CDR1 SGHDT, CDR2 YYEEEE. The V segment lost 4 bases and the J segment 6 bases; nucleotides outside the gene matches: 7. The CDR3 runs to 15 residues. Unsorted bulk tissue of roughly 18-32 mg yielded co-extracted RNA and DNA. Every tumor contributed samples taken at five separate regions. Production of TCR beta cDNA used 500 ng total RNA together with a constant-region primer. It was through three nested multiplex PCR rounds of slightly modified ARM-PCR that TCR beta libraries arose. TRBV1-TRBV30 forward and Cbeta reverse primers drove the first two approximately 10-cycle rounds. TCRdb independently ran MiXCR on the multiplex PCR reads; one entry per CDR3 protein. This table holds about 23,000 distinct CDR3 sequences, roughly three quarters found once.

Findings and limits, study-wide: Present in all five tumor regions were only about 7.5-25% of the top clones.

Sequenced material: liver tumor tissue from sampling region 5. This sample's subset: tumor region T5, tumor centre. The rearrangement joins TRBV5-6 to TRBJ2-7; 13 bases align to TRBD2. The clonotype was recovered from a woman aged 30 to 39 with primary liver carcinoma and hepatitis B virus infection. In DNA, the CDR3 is TGTGCCAGCAGCCTCCGGACTAGCGGGAGCGGCGAGCAGTACTTC. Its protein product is CASSLRTSGSGEQYF.